This T cell receptor beta chain was retrieved from a study of spatial heterogeneity in lung cancer. The overall study: The library had UMIs, and each TCR and UMI pair averaged more than ten raw reads. Study-level results: Ubiquitous, expanded tumor-derived TCRs were more frequently observed in blood at resection than at follow-up.

Every TCR cDNA molecule carried a tag that served as a unique molecular identifier. TCRdb re-called the 5' RACE reads through MiXCR, storing one row per CDR3 protein. The repertoire holds approximately 22,000 distinct CDR3 sequences, with 5.8% as singletons. The ends were cut back, 5 bases at V and 7 bases at J, with 15 bases in the middle. This CDR3 region has 13 residues. Regarding time point: sample taken at primary tumor resection. The study sequenced unsorted whole RNA from tumor, nontumor lung or frozen PBMC. There are many counts of this clonotype. Its antigen is still unknown. The genes are TRBV12-3 or TRBV12-4 and TRBJ2-7; D ambiguous. The receptor was isolated from a male donor with early-stage non-small cell lung cancer. The sample consisted of PBMCs, taken at surgery. CDR3 in amino acids: CASSPRQDGEQYF. The CDR3 DNA is TGTGCCAGCAGTCCGAGGCAGGACGGGGAGCAGTACTTC.